Listed below are T cell receptor beta chains from one sample, sequenced in a study of cytomegalovirus exposure and HLA in healthy donors. Libraries were prepared by immunoSEQ multiplex PCR; TCRdb keeps only in-frame clonotypes and omits some of them. Of about 260,000 clones in the sample, roughly four fifths were seen once. Sequenced: PBMCs. The receptor set was obtained from a middle-aged woman in good health and CMV-seropositive. CDR3s include the opening cysteine and the closing phenylalanine or tryptophan. D genes are given only for firm matches. Expanded clones get a size class; other rows say once, few or many, or leave the size out.

d_gene: TRBD2; j_gene: TRBJ2-1; abundance: -; v_gene: TRBV5-1; CDR3aa: CASRKTSGSYNEQFF; CDR3nt: TGCGCCAGCAGAAAGACTAGCGGCTCCTACAATGAGCAGTTCTTC
d_gene: TRBD1; j_gene: TRBJ1-2; abundance: -; v_gene: TRBV7-9; CDR3aa: CASSLRGLEGYTF; CDR3nt: TGTGCCAGCAGCTTGAGGGGGCTTGAGGGCTACACCTTC
d_gene: -; j_gene: TRBJ1-3; abundance: -; v_gene: TRBV6-1; CDR3aa: CASSEAGSGNTIYF; CDR3nt: TGTGCCAGCAGCGAAGCCGGTTCTGGAAACACCATATATTTT
d_gene: TRBD1; j_gene: TRBJ1-1; abundance: -; v_gene: TRBV29-1; CDR3aa: CSVELGGTGFTEAFF; CDR3nt: TGCAGCGTTGAACTAGGAGGGACAGGGTTTACTGAAGCTTTCTTT
d_gene: TRBD2; j_gene: TRBJ2-7; abundance: -; v_gene: TRBV4-3; CDR3aa: CASSQDLRAGVFYEQYF; CDR3nt: TGCGCCAGCAGCCAAGATCTACGAGCGGGAGTATTCTACGAGCAGTACTTC
d_gene: -; j_gene: TRBJ2-1; abundance: -; v_gene: TRBV7-9; CDR3aa: CASSLLGTGNEQFF; CDR3nt: TGTGCCAGCAGCCTCCTTGGGACTGGTAATGAGCAGTTCTTC
d_gene: TRBD1; j_gene: TRBJ2-7; abundance: -; v_gene: TRBV25-1; CDR3aa: CASSLTGARYEQYF; CDR3nt: TGTGCCAGCAGTTTGACAGGGGCCCGCTACGAGCAGTACTTC
d_gene: -; j_gene: TRBJ1-1; abundance: -; v_gene: TRBV4-1; CDR3aa: CASSLTPGQNTEAFF; CDR3nt: TGCGCCAGCAGCCTAACGCCGGGACAGAACACTGAAGCTTTCTTT
d_gene: -; j_gene: TRBJ1-1; abundance: -; v_gene: TRBV5-4; CDR3aa: CASSPPGVLGENTEAFF; CDR3nt: TGTGCCAGCAGCCCCCCGGGGGTATTAGGGGAGAACACTGAAGCTTTCTTT
d_gene: -; j_gene: TRBJ2-5; abundance: -; v_gene: TRBV2; CDR3aa: CANDHRQTEYQETQYF; CDR3nt: TGTGCCAACGACCACCGACAAACGGAATACCAAGAGACCCAGTACTTC
d_gene: -; j_gene: TRBJ1-3; abundance: -; v_gene: TRBV28; CDR3aa: CASTLPGNTIYF; CDR3nt: TGTGCCAGCACCCTACCTGGAAACACCATATATTTT
d_gene: TRBD1; j_gene: TRBJ2-7; abundance: -; v_gene: TRBV6-6; CDR3aa: CASSYPYRTGDYEQYF; CDR3nt: TGTGCCAGCAGTTACCCGTACCGGACAGGGGACTACGAGCAGTACTTC
d_gene: TRBD1; j_gene: TRBJ1-2; abundance: -; v_gene: TRBV28; CDR3aa: CATRGTGRTNYGYTF; CDR3nt: TGTGCCACCCGAGGGACAGGGAGAACTAACTATGGCTACACCTTC
d_gene: TRBD1; j_gene: TRBJ1-5; abundance: once; v_gene: TRBV15; CDR3aa: CATSRGQGYNQPQHF; CDR3nt: TGTGCCACCAGCCGGGGACAGGGATACAATCAGCCCCAGCATTTT
d_gene: -; j_gene: TRBJ1-2; abundance: -; v_gene: TRBV10-3; CDR3aa: CAISWAVSGYTF; CDR3nt: TGTGCCATCAGTTGGGCAGTCTCTGGCTACACCTTC
d_gene: -; j_gene: TRBJ1-3; abundance: -; v_gene: TRBV5-5; CDR3aa: CASSLALGSGNTIYF; CDR3nt: TGTGCCAGCAGCTTGGCCCTCGGCTCTGGAAACACCATATATTTT
d_gene: -; j_gene: TRBJ1-1; abundance: -; v_gene: TRBV7-8; CDR3aa: CASSSSDWVTTEAFF; CDR3nt: TGTGCCAGCAGCTCTAGCGACTGGGTGACGACTGAAGCTTTCTTT
d_gene: -; j_gene: TRBJ1-6; abundance: -; v_gene: TRBV25-1; CDR3aa: CASSDLKQSSYNSPLHF; CDR3nt: TGTGCCAGCAGTGACTTAAAACAGAGCTCCTATAATTCACCCCTCCACTTT
d_gene: -; j_gene: TRBJ1-5; abundance: once; v_gene: TRBV27; CDR3aa: CASSLSWTRNQPQHF; CDR3nt: TGTGCCAGCAGTTTATCGTGGACACGCAATCAGCCCCAGCATTTT
d_gene: TRBD1; j_gene: TRBJ2-1; abundance: -; v_gene: TRBV10-3; CDR3aa: CATGTGGFEQFF; CDR3nt: TGTGCCACCGGGACAGGGGGCTTTGAGCAGTTCTTC
d_gene: -; j_gene: TRBJ2-2; abundance: -; v_gene: TRBV7-3; CDR3aa: CASSLEVGELFF; CDR3nt: TGTGCCAGCAGCCTGGAGGTCGGGGAGCTGTTTTTT
d_gene: -; j_gene: TRBJ2-3; abundance: -; v_gene: TRBV7-9; CDR3aa: CASSLRADTQYF; CDR3nt: TGTGCCAGCAGCTTAAGAGCTGATACGCAGTATTTT
d_gene: -; j_gene: TRBJ1-1; abundance: -; v_gene: TRBV7-2; CDR3aa: CASSLARGAAEAFF; CDR3nt: TGTGCCAGCAGCTTAGCCAGGGGCGCGGCTGAAGCTTTCTTT
d_gene: -; j_gene: TRBJ1-1; abundance: -; v_gene: TRBV11-2; CDR3aa: CASSHQIAGGPWAFF; CDR3nt: TGTGCCAGCAGCCACCAGATCGCGGGAGGACCCTGGGCTTTCTTT
d_gene: -; j_gene: TRBJ2-6; abundance: few; v_gene: TRBV19; CDR3aa: CASSVRQLSGANVLTF; CDR3nt: TGTGCCAGTAGTGTAAGACAGCTCTCTGGGGCCAACGTCCTGACTTTC
d_gene: TRBD1; j_gene: TRBJ1-2; abundance: -; v_gene: TRBV19; CDR3aa: CASRVDRGYGYTF; CDR3nt: TGTGCCAGTAGGGTAGACAGGGGTTATGGCTACACCTTC
d_gene: TRBD2; j_gene: TRBJ2-3; abundance: -; v_gene: TRBV12-5; CDR3aa: CASGPETGTSEHTDTQYF; CDR3nt: TGTGCTAGTGGGCCGGAAACCGGGACTAGCGAACACACAGATACGCAGTATTTT
d_gene: -; j_gene: TRBJ1-3; abundance: -; v_gene: TRBV6-5; CDR3aa: CASRQPSGNTIYF; CDR3nt: TGTGCCAGCAGACAGCCCTCTGGAAACACCATATATTTT
d_gene: TRBD2; j_gene: TRBJ2-3; abundance: once; v_gene: TRBV5-6; CDR3aa: CASSLRSSGNADTQYF; CDR3nt: TGTGCCAGCAGCTTGAGGTCTAGCGGGAATGCAGATACGCAGTATTTT
d_gene: -; j_gene: TRBJ2-3; abundance: -; v_gene: TRBV9; CDR3aa: CASSVAFGSTDTQYF; CDR3nt: TGTGCCAGCAGCGTAGCTTTCGGTAGCACAGATACGCAGTATTTT
d_gene: TRBD1; j_gene: TRBJ2-1; abundance: -; v_gene: TRBV29-1; CDR3aa: CSVTGTAFGGFF; CDR3nt: TGCAGCGTAACCGGGACAGCCTTTGGGGGGTTCTTC
d_gene: TRBD2; j_gene: TRBJ2-1; abundance: -; v_gene: TRBV6-5; CDR3aa: CASSFRGGPSYNEQFF; CDR3nt: TGTGCCAGCAGTTTCCGGGGGGGACCCTCCTACAATGAGCAGTTCTTC
d_gene: TRBD1; j_gene: TRBJ2-7; abundance: -; v_gene: TRBV6-1; CDR3aa: CASSSGQGATYEQYF; CDR3nt: TGTGCCAGCAGTTCCGGGCAGGGGGCTACCTACGAGCAGTACTTC
d_gene: -; j_gene: TRBJ2-7; abundance: -; v_gene: TRBV7-2; CDR3aa: CASSSAMRQYF; CDR3nt: TGTGCCAGCAGCTCAGCAATGCGGCAGTACTTC
d_gene: TRBD1; j_gene: TRBJ2-7; abundance: -; v_gene: TRBV28; CDR3aa: CASSLIGQGSEQYF; CDR3nt: TGTGCCAGCAGTTTAATCGGACAGGGTAGCGAGCAGTACTTC
d_gene: -; j_gene: TRBJ1-1; abundance: -; v_gene: TRBV28; CDR3aa: CASSLLATGDTEAFF; CDR3nt: TGTGCCAGCAGTTTATTAGCGACAGGCGACACTGAAGCTTTCTTT
d_gene: -; j_gene: TRBJ1-5; abundance: few; v_gene: TRBV10-3; CDR3aa: CAISEQNQPQHF; CDR3nt: TGTGCCATCAGTGAACAAAATCAGCCCCAGCATTTT
d_gene: -; j_gene: TRBJ1-1; abundance: -; v_gene: TRBV9; CDR3aa: CASSVDPGSTEAFF; CDR3nt: TGTGCCAGCAGCGTAGACCCGGGGTCCACTGAAGCTTTCTTT
d_gene: -; j_gene: TRBJ1-3; abundance: -; v_gene: TRBV9; CDR3aa: CASSVATGGGNTIYF; CDR3nt: TGTGCCAGCAGCGTAGCTACGGGGGGGGGAAACACCATATATTTT
d_gene: -; j_gene: TRBJ1-2; abundance: -; v_gene: TRBV19; CDR3aa: CASSLEQGYGYTF; CDR3nt: TGTGCCAGTAGTCTCGAACAGGGCTATGGCTACACCTTC
d_gene: TRBD1; j_gene: TRBJ2-5; abundance: -; v_gene: TRBV27; CDR3aa: CASSLWGTGETQYF; CDR3nt: TGTGCCAGCAGTTTATGGGGGACAGGGGAGACCCAGTACTTC
d_gene: TRBD1; j_gene: TRBJ2-5; abundance: -; v_gene: TRBV7-9; CDR3aa: CASSLGTGGWETQYF; CDR3nt: TGTGCCAGCAGCTTAGGGACAGGGGGCTGGGAGACCCAGTACTTC
d_gene: -; j_gene: TRBJ2-5; abundance: -; v_gene: TRBV2; CDR3aa: CASSEAKLRETQYF; CDR3nt: TGTGCCAGCAGTGAAGCGAAACTGCGGGAGACCCAGTACTTC
d_gene: TRBD2; j_gene: TRBJ2-7; abundance: -; v_gene: TRBV10-3; CDR3aa: CAISQREGPEQYF; CDR3nt: TGTGCCATCTCCCAGCGGGAGGGCCCCGAGCAGTACTTC
d_gene: -; j_gene: TRBJ1-4; abundance: -; v_gene: TRBV28; CDR3aa: CASSLRGLDEKLFF; CDR3nt: TGTGCCAGCAGCCTCAGGGGTCTAGACGAAAAACTGTTTTTT
d_gene: -; j_gene: TRBJ2-7; abundance: -; v_gene: TRBV5-1; CDR3aa: CASSPSGEPYEQYF; CDR3nt: TGCGCCAGCAGCCCCTCAGGGGAGCCCTACGAGCAGTACTTC
d_gene: -; j_gene: TRBJ1-1; abundance: -; v_gene: TRBV6-1; CDR3aa: CASSEARGFGAEAFF; CDR3nt: TGTGCCAGCAGTGAAGCTAGGGGGTTTGGCGCTGAAGCTTTCTTT
d_gene: TRBD2; j_gene: TRBJ2-1; abundance: -; v_gene: TRBV9; CDR3aa: CASSETSGKSGYNEQFF; CDR3nt: TGTGCCAGCAGCGAGACTAGCGGGAAATCAGGGTACAATGAGCAGTTCTTC
d_gene: -; j_gene: TRBJ2-7; abundance: -; v_gene: TRBV28; CDR3aa: CASWDTPYEQYF; CDR3nt: TGTGCCAGTTGGGACACCCCCTACGAGCAGTACTTC
d_gene: -; j_gene: TRBJ1-3; abundance: -; v_gene: TRBV25-1; CDR3aa: CASTSVGTRGNTIYF; CDR3nt: TGTGCCAGCACCAGCGTAGGGACAAGAGGAAACACCATATATTTT
d_gene: -; j_gene: TRBJ2-7; abundance: -; v_gene: TRBV5-6; CDR3aa: CASSLGISGEQYF; CDR3nt: TGTGCCAGCAGCTTGGGTATTTCCGGGGAGCAGTACTTC
d_gene: TRBD2; j_gene: TRBJ2-1; abundance: once; v_gene: TRBV2; CDR3aa: CASSVNSGRFYNEQFF; CDR3nt: TGTGCCAGCAGTGTAAATAGCGGGAGGTTCTACAATGAGCAGTTCTTC